The present T cell receptor beta chain was sequenced within a study of OX40 agonist ivuxolimab in advanced cancers. Details on this clone: No antigen is known for it.

The study, taken as a whole, reports: On average, CD8+ T cells had more expanded clones than CD4+.

Assay: immunoSEQ multiplex PCR; the TCRdb copy retains only in-frame clones and omits some. Among approximately 65,000 clones listed, about 82% were seen once. The CDR3 is made up of 13 amino acids. Germline-derived CDR1 and CDR2 are SGHDT and YYEEEE. The V and J ends lost 0 bases and 2 bases respectively, with 6 bases between them. This TCR derives from an adult with an advanced solid tumor such as melanoma, head and neck, liver or kidney cancer. The chain recombines TRBV5-6 with TRBJ2-7, with D unclear. The starting material was CD4+ or CD8+ T cells sorted from blood, obtained in a trial of the OX40 agonist ivuxolimab. The CDR3 loop reads CASSLVGPYEQYF. In nucleotides, the CDR3 is TGTGCCAGCAGCTTGGTCGGCCCCTACGAGCAGTACTTC.